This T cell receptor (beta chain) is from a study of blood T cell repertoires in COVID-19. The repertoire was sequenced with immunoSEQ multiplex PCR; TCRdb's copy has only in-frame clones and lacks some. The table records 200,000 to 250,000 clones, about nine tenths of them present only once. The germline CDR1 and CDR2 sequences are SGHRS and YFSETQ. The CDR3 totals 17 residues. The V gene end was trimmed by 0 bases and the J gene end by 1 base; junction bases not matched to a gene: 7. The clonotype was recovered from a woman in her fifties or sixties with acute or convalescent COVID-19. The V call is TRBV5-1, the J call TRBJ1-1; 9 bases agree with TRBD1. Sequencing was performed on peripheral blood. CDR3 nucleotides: TGCGCCAGCAGCTTGGATTGGACAGGGGTTCGGAACACTGAAGCTTTCTTT. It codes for CASSLDWTGVRNTEAFF.